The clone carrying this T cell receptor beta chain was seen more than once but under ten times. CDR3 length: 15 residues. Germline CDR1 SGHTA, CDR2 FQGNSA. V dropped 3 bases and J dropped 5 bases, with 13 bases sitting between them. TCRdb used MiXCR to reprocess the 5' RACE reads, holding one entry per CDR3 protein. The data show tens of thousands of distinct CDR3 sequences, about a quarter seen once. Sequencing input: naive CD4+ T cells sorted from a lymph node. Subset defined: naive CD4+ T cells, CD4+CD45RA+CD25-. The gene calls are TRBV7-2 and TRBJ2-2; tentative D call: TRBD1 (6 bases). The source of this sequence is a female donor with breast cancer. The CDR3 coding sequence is TGTGCCAGCAGCTTGTCAGGGGACCCAACCGGGGAGCTGTTTTTT. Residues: CASSLSGDPTGELFF.